Sequencing of this T cell receptor (beta chain) was carried out in a study of patients and donors after allogeneic stem cell transplantation (dated by TCRdb to the early 2020s). Of note for this clonotype: Its antigen remains undetermined. Base qualities are not at hand, and no much larger clone is one base apart.

To prepare the library, RT-PCR was applied. Instrument used: NextSeq 550. TCRdb reran the public reads through fastp at Q25 and MiXCR, keeping productive beta chains. Each CDR3 protein gets just one entry, which takes the most common genes and DNA from the rows behind it. Counted in this sample were approximately 220,000 distinct CDR3 sequences; more than 35% of them appeared once. The top ten constitute 11% of the sample. CDR3 length: 15 amino acids, cysteine to phenylalanine. Only the CDR3 region is kept as DNA, spanning 45 bases read in frame from base 1. Compared with germline, V lacks 2 bases and J lacks 7 bases; bases without a gene match: 5. For CDR1 and CDR2, the germline V gene lists WSHSY and SAAADI.

This clonotype was sampled from a human donor who was either an allogeneic HSCT recipient or a stem cell or donor lymphocyte infusion donor (not recorded which). It is not recorded whose cells these are; they may come from a transplant donor. This receptor chain uses TRBV10-2 and TRBJ1-2, with 12 bases in between that match TRBD1. Sample: blood, either unsorted or a sorted T cell fraction (not recorded which). DNA sequence: TGCGCCAGCAGTGAGCCGGGACAGGGGGCGAGTGGCTACACCTTC. Its protein is CASSEPGQGASGYTF.